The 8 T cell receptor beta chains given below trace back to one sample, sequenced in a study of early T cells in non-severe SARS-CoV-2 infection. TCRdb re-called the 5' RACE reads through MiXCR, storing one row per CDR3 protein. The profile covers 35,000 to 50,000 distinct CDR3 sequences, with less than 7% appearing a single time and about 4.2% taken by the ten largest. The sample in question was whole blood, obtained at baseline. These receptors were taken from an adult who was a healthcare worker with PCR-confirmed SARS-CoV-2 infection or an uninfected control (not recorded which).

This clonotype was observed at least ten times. The CDR3 protein is CASSYRSGQPQHF. The CDR3 bases are TGTGCCAGCAGTTACCGAAGTGGTCAGCCCCAGCATTTT. The chain employs TRBV6-5 and TRBJ1-5; D is ambiguous. The CDR3 is 13 residues long. V was shortened by 2 bases and J by 6 bases, with 8 bases between the two germline ends. CDR1 MNHEY and CDR2 SVGAGI come from the germline V gene.

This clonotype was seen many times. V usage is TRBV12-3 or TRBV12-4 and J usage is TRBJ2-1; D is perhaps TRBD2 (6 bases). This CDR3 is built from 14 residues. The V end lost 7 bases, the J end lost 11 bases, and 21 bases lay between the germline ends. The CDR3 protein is CASTTGVGGMKQFF. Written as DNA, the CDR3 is TGTGCCAGCACCACGGGTGTTGGGGGGATGAAGCAGTTCTTC.

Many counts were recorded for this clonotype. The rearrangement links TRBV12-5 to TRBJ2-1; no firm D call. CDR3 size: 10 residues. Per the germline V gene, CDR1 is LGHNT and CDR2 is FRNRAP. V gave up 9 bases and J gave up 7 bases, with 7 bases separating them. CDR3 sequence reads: CARLGNEQFF. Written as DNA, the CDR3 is TGTGCTAGATTGGGGAATGAGCAGTTCTTC. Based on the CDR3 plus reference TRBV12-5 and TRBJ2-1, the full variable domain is DARVTQTPRHKVTEMGQEVTMRCQPILGHNTVFWYRQTMMQGLELLAYFRNRAPLDDSGMPKDRFSAEMPDATLATLKIQPSEPRDSAVYFCARLGNEQFFGPGTRLTVL.

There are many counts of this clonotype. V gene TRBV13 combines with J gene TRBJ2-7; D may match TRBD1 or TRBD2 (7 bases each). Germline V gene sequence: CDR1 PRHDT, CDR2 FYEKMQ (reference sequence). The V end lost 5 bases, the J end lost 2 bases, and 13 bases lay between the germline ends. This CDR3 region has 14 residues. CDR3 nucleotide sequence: TGTGCCAGCAGCAGCGGGACAGATACCTACGAGCAGTACTTC. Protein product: CASSSGTDTYEQYF.

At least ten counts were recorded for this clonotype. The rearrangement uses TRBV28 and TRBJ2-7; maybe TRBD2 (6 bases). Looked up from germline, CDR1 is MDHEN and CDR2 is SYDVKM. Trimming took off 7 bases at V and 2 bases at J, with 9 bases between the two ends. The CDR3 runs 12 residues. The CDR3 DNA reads TGTGCCAGCACCGCGGGGACCTACGAGCAGTACTTC. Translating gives CASTAGTYEQYF.

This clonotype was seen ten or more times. The chain's CDR3 is CASSLSGDSNQPQHF. The CDR3 DNA reads as TGTGCCAGCAGTCTGTCCGGTGATAGCAATCAGCCCCAGCATTTT. This sequence joins TRBV12-3 or TRBV12-4 and TRBJ1-5; D not certain. The ends were cut back, 5 bases at V and 0 bases at J, with 11 bases in the middle. The CDR3 length is 15 residues.

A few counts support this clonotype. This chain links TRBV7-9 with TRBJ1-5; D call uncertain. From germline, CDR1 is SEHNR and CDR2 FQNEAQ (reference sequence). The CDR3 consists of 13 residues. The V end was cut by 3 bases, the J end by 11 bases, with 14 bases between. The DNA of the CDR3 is TGTGCCAGCAGCTTTTTCGGTGCGGCGGCCCAGCATTTT. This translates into CASSFFGAAAQHF.

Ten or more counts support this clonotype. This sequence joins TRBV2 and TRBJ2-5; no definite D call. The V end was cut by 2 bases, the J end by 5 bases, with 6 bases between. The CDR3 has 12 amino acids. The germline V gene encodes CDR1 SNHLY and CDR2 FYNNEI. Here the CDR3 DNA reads TGTGCCAGCAGTGAACTGACGGAGACCCAGTACTTC. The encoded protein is CASSELTETQYF.